The 8 T cell receptor beta chains listed next were all sequenced from one sample in a study of molecular identifiers for immune sequencing clone quantification (dated by TCRdb to 2016 to 2018). Library method: PCR. These reads were obtained on an Illumina HiSeq 4000. In TCRdb, the public reads were trimmed at Q25 with fastp and aligned with MiXCR, with productive beta chains retained. Entries that share a CDR3 protein sequence are merged under the most common genes and DNA. The sample has about 320,000 distinct CDR3 sequences on record, about 20% of them singletons. The ten most abundant clones make up 0.81% of the sample. The sequenced sample consisted of naive CD8+ T cells from blood, with Jurkat cell RNA spiked in. The label giving this sample's cell subset or site can be read as: FACS-sorted CD8+CD4-CCR7+CD45RA+ naive T cells. Receptors were obtained from a human donor in good health. Some libraries in this study had Jurkat cell RNA spiked in.

As regards this clonotype: A much larger clone sits a single nucleotide away, making a read error possible. The conserved final phenylalanine or tryptophan is absent from the CDR3, which likely points to a read error. The V and J genes are TRBV19 and TRBJ2-1; D possibly matches TRBD1 or TRBD2 (6 bases each). Germline loops: CDR1 LNHDA, CDR2 SQIVND (reference sequence). V lost 3 bases and J lost 12, with 12 bases in between. This CDR3 is built from 12 residues. The CDR3 is CASSMGGAGQFS. In DNA form, the CDR3 reads TGTGCCAGTAGTATGGGGGGCGCGGGGCAGTTCTCC.

This clonotype was seen repeatedly, ten times or more. The chain employs TRBV6-6 and TRBJ2-5; D unclear. The CDR3 is 14 residues long. Germline V gives CDR1 MNHNY, CDR2 SVGAGI (reference sequence). The germline V and J ends were trimmed by 5 bases and 2 bases, with 12 bases remaining between them. This CDR3 reads CASSPLTRQETQYF. The DNA of the CDR3 is TGTGCCAGCAGTCCGTTGACTCGACAAGAGACCCAGTACTTC.

There are a few counts of this clonotype. This sequence joins TRBV19 and TRBJ1-5; the D gene is possibly TRBD1 (5 bases). CDR3 length equals 16 residues. Germline lookup yields CDR1 LNHDA and CDR2 SQIVND (reference sequence). V lost 7 bases, J lost 7 bases, and 23 bases lay in between. In DNA form, the CDR3 reads TGTGCCAGTAACACCCCGTGGGTTGGGACCGAACAGCCCCAGCATTTT. Its translation is CASNTPWVGTEQPQHF.

In regard to this clonotype: A much larger clone is a single base away; this may be a read error. This rearrangement joins TRBV3-1 to TRBJ1-2; D may be TRBD1 (5 bases). Germline loops: CDR1 LGHDT, CDR2 YNNKEL (reference sequence). CDR3 length: 13 residues. CDR3 DNA sequence: TGTTCCAGCAGCCAGGGACGGCCGGATGGCTACACCTTC. It yields the protein CSSSQGRPDGYTF.

The sample holds many counts of this clonotype. This chain uses TRBV7-4 with TRBJ2-5, with 9 nucleotides matching TRBD1. The length of the CDR3 is 16 residues. After removal of 5 bases from V and 5 bases from J, the junction contained 12 bases not matched to a gene. Germline CDR1 and CDR2: SGHVT and SQSDAQ. The chain's CDR3 is CASSPPGTGRGETQYF. DNA for the CDR3: TGTGCCAGCAGCCCACCCGGGACAGGGAGGGGCGAGACCCAGTACTTC.

Only a few counts were recorded for this clonotype. The rearrangement joins TRBV4-1 to TRBJ2-1, with 10 positions matching TRBD1. J gave up 8 bases and V 4 bases, and 5 bases lay outside the gene matches. Per the germline V gene, CDR1 is MGHRA and CDR2 is YSYEKL. The CDR3 is made up of 14 amino acids. This CDR3 is CASSPGDRGYEQFF. The CDR3 coding sequence is TGCGCCAGCAGCCCGGGGGACAGGGGTTATGAGCAGTTCTTC.

This clonotype was observed many times. The rearrangement joins TRBV2 to TRBJ2-3, with unresolved D. The V gene's germline CDR1 is SNHLY and CDR2 FYNNEI. The CDR3 has 10 amino acids. V was trimmed by 4 bases and J by 6 bases, leaving 2 bases between them. CDR3 DNA: TGTGCCAGCAGTGTTGATACGCAGTATTTT. As protein: CASSVDTQYF.

This clonotype was counted many times. The V call is TRBV27, the J call TRBJ1-4; D is uncertain. This CDR3 is 14 amino acids long. Trimming stripped 6 bases from V and 2 bases from J, with 10 bases between. Per the germline V gene, CDR1 is MNHEY and CDR2 is SMNVEV (reference sequence). The CDR3 spells CASRGSMTNEKLFF. For the CDR3, the DNA is TGTGCCAGCAGGGGGTCGATGACTAATGAAAAACTGTTTTTT.